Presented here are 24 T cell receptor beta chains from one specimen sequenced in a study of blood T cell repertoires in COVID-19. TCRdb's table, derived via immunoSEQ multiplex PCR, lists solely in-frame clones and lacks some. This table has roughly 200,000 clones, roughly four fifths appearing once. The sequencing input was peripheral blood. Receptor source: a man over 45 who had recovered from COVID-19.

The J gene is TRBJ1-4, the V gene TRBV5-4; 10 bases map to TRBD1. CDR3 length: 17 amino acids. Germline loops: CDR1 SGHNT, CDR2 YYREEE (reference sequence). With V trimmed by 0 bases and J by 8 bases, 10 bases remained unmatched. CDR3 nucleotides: TGTGCCAGCAGCTTGGGACAGGGGGCGCGTGTAGGAGAAAAACTGTTTTTT. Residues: CASSLGQGARVGEKLFF.

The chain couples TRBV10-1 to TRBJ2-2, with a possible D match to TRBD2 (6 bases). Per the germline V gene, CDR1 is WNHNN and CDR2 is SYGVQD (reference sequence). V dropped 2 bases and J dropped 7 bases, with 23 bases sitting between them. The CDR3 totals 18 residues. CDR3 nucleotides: TGCGCCAGCAGTGAGACGTCGGACCCCACGGGGAGGAGCGGGGAGCTGTTTTTT. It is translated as CASSETSDPTGRSGELFF.

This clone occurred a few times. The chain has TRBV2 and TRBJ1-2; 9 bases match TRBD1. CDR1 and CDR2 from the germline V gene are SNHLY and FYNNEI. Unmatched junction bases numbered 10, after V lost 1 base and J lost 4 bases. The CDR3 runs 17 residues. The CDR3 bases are TGTGCCAGCAGTGAAGAACAGGGGGCGGATTTGGGCTATGGCTACACCTTC. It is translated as CASSEEQGADLGYGYTF.

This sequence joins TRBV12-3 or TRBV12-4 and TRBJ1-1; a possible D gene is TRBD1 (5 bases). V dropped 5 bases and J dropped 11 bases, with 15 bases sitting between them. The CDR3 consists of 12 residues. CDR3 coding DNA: TGTGCCAGCAGTGTGGGACTTGCCTTGGCTTTCTTT. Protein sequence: CASSVGLALAFF.

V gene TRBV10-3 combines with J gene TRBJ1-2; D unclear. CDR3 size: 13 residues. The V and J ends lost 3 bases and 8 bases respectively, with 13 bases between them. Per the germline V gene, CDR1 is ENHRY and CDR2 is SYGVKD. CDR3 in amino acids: CAISDVGSGGYTF. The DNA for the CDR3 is TGTGCCATCAGTGATGTCGGATCGGGAGGCTACACCTTC.

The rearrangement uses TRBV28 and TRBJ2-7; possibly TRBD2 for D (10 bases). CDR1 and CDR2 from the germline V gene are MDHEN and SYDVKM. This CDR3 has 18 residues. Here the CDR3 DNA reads TGTTACAGCAGCCAGGGACAGGGACTAGCGTTTGGACCCATCGAGCAGTACTTC. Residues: CYSSQGQGLAFGPIEQYF. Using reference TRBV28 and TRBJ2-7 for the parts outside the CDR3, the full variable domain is DVKVTQSSRYLVKRTGEKVFLECVQDMDHENMFWYRQDPGLGLRLIYFSYDVKMKEKGDIPEGYSVSREKKERFSLILESASTNQTSMYLCYSSQGQGLAFGPIEQYFGPGTRLTVT.

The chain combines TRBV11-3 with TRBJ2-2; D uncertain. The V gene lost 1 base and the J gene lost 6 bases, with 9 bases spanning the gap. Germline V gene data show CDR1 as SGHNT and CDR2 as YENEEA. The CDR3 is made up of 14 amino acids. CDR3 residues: CASSLVYGSGELFF. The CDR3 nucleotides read TGTGCCAGCAGCTTAGTTTACGGGTCCGGGGAGCTGTTTTTT.

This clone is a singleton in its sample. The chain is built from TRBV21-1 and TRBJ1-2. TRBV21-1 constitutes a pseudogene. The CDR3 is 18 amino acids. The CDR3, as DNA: TGTGCCAGCAGCATCTACCGCGGGGGCCCGGGCCACTCCAGGGGCTACACCTTC. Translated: CASSIYRGGPGHSRGYTF.

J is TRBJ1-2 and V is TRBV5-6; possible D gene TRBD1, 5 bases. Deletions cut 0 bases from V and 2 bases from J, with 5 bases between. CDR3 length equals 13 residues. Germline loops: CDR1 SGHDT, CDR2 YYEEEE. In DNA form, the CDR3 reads TGTGCCAGCAGCTTGGGACAGAACTATGGCTACACCTTC. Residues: CASSLGQNYGYTF.

The CDR3 region is CASSLQGSGANVLTF. CDR3 nucleotide sequence: TGTGCCAGCAGTCTACAGGGTTCTGGGGCCAACGTCCTGACTTTC. The rearrangement links TRBV27 to TRBJ2-6, with D perhaps matching TRBD1 (6 bases). V gave up 5 bases and J gave up 1 base, with 9 bases separating them. The CDR3 loop spans 15 amino acids. Germline-derived CDR1 and CDR2 are MNHEY and SMNVEV (reference sequence). Full variable domain (remainder filled in from reference TRBV27 and TRBJ2-6): EAQVTQNPRYLITVTGKKLTVTCSQNMNHEYMSWYRQDPGLGLRQIYYSMNVEVTDKGDVPEGYKVSRKEKRNFPLILESPSPNQTSLYFCASSLQGSGANVLTFGAGSRLTVL.

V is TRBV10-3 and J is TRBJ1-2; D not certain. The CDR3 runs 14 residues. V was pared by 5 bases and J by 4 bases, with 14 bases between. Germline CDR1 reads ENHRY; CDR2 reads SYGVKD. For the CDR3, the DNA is TGTGCCATCAGTCCGGAGGATGCGGGCTATGGCTACACCTTC. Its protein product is CAISPEDAGYGYTF.

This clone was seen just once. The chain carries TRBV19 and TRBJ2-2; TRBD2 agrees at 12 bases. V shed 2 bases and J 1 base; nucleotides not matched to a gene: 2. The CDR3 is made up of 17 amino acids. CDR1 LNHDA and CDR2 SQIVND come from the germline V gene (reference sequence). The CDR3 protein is CASSIPSGRGNTGELFF. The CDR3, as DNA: TGTGCCAGTAGTATACCTAGCGGGAGGGGGAACACCGGGGAGCTGTTTTTT.

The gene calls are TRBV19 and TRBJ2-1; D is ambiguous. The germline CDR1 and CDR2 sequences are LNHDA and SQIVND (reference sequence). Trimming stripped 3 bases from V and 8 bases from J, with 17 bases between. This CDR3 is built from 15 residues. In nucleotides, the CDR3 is TGTGCCAGTAGTATTCTATCGGGTAGCCGGGATGAGCAGTTCTTC. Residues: CASSILSGSRDEQFF. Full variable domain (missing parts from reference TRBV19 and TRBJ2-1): DGGITQSPKYLFRKEGQNVTLSCEQNLNHDAMYWYRQDPGQGLRLIYYSQIVNDFQKGDIAEGYSVSREKKESFPLTVTSAQKNPTAFYLCASSILSGSRDEQFFGPGTRLTVL.

This chain's CDR3 is CASSPRLAYLRYNEQFF. For the CDR3, the DNA is TGTGCCAGCAGTCCCCGTCTAGCCTACCTTAGATACAATGAGCAGTTCTTC. This sequence joins TRBV27 and TRBJ2-1, with a weak D call TRBD2 (5 bases). Trimming took off 5 bases at V and 4 bases at J, with 21 bases between the two ends. Looked up from germline, CDR1 is MNHEY and CDR2 is SMNVEV (reference sequence). The CDR3 has 17 amino acids.

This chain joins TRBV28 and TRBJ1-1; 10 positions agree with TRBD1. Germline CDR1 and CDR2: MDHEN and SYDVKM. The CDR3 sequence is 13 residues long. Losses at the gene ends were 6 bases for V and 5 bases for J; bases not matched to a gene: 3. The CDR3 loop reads CASRGTGETEAFF. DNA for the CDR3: TGTGCCAGCAGAGGGACAGGGGAAACTGAAGCTTTCTTT.

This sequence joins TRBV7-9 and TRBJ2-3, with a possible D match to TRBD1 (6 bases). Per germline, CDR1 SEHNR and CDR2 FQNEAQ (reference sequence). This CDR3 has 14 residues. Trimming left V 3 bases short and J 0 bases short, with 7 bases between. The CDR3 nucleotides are TGTGCCAGCAGCTTGGGGGCTAGCACAGATACGCAGTATTTT. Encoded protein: CASSLGASTDTQYF. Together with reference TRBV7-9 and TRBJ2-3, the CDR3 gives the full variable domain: DTGVSQNPRHKITKRGQNVTFRCDPISEHNRLYWYRQTLGQGPEFLTYFQNEAQLEKSRLLSDRFSAERPKGSFSTLEIQRTEQGDSAMYLCASSLGASTDTQYFGPGTRLTVL.

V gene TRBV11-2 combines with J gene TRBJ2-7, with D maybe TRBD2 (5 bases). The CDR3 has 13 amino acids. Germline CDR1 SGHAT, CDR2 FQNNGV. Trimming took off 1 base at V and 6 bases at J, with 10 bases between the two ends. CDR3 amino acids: CASSLALRGEQYF. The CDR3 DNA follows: TGTGCCAGCAGCTTAGCCCTTCGGGGCGAGCAGTACTTC.

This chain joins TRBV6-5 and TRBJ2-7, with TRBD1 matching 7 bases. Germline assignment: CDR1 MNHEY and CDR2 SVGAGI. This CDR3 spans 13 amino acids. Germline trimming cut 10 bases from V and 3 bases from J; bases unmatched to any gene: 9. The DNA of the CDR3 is TGTGCCACACGAACAGGGGTGGGCTACGAGCAGTACTTC. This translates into CATRTGVGYEQYF.

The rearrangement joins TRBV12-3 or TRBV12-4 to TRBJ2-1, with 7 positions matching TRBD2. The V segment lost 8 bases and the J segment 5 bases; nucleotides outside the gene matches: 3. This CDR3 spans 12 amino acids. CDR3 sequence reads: CASGREDNEQFF. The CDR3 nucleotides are TGTGCCAGCGGGAGGGAAGACAATGAGCAGTTCTTC.

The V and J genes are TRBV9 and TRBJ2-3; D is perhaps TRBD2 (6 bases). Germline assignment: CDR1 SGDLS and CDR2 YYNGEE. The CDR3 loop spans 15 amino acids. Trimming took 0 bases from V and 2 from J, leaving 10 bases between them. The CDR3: CASSVGGGNTDTQYF. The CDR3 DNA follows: TGTGCCAGCAGCGTAGGTGGGGGGAACACAGATACGCAGTATTTT.

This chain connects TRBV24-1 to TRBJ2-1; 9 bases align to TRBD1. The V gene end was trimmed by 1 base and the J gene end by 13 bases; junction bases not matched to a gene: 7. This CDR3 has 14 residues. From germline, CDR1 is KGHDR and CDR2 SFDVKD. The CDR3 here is CATSDFSGTGRQFF. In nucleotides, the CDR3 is TGTGCCACCAGTGATTTTAGTGGGACAGGGCGTCAGTTCTTC.

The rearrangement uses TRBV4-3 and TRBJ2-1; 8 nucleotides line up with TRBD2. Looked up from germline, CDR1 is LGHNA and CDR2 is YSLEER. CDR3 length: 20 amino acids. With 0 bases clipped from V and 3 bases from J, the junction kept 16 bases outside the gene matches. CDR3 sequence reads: CASSQESIKARLANYNEQFF. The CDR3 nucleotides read TGCGCCAGCAGCCAAGAAAGTATTAAGGCCCGACTAGCGAACTACAATGAGCAGTTCTTC.

Here the CDR3 reads CASNEQGLTEAFF. In DNA, the CDR3 is TGTGCCAGTAACGAACAGGGTCTGACTGAAGCTTTCTTT. J is TRBJ1-1 and V is TRBV19, with D perhaps TRBD1 (6 bases). The CDR3 covers 13 residues. Germline CDR1 and CDR2: LNHDA and SQIVND (reference sequence). Trimming shortened V by 7 bases and J by 5 bases, and 14 bases separated the two germline ends.

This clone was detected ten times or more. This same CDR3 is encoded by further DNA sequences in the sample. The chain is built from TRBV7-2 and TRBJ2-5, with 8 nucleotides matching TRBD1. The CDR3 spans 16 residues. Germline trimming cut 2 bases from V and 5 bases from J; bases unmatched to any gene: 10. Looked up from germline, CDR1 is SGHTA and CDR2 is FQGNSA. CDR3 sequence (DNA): TGTGCCAGCAGCTTACCTCCGTCAGGGGGCGGTGAGACCCAGTACTTC. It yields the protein CASSLPPSGGGETQYF.